The rows below give T cell receptor beta chains drawn from one sample of a study of T cell responses to AZD1222 COVID-19 vaccine. Measured with immunoSEQ multiplex PCR; TCRdb has only the in-frame clones, and not every one. The repertoire holds 90,000 to 150,000 clones, with roughly nine tenths as singletons. Sequences were derived from peripheral blood, sampled on day 0 of AZD1222 vaccination. These receptors were taken from an adult in good health. CDR3s include the opening cysteine and the closing phenylalanine or tryptophan. Fields, in order: J gene, V gene, D gene, CDR3 protein. A D gene is named only where the DNA matches it firmly.

J gene: TRBJ2-1; V gene: TRBV7-2; D gene: NA; CDR3 protein: CASSRPFSYNEQFF
J gene: TRBJ1-5; V gene: TRBV5-6; D gene: TRBD1; CDR3 protein: CASSTGTGSNQPQHF
J gene: TRBJ2-7; V gene: TRBV30; D gene: TRBD1; CDR3 protein: CAWKGGTGGPYEQYF
J gene: TRBJ1-6; V gene: TRBV27; D gene: NA; CDR3 protein: CASSAPYYNSPLHF
J gene: TRBJ2-7; V gene: TRBV7-8; D gene: NA; CDR3 protein: CASSLARGGSYEPYF
J gene: TRBJ2-3; V gene: TRBV27; D gene: TRBD2; CDR3 protein: CASSSRVLTSGTPTDTQYF
J gene: TRBJ1-2; V gene: TRBV4-2; D gene: NA; CDR3 protein: CASSREARGQNYGYTF
J gene: TRBJ2-7; V gene: TRBV6-1; D gene: TRBD2; CDR3 protein: CASSESGVIYEQYF
J gene: TRBJ1-1; V gene: TRBV11-1; D gene: TRBD1; CDR3 protein: CASSPRQGTEAFF
J gene: TRBJ1-5; V gene: TRBV2; D gene: TRBD1; CDR3 protein: CASNLDRRGNQPQHF
J gene: TRBJ2-2; V gene: TRBV3-1/TRBV3-2; D gene: NA; CDR3 protein: CASSQDKGTGELFF
J gene: TRBJ2-1; V gene: TRBV6-2/TRBV6-3; D gene: TRBD2; CDR3 protein: CASSSWTSGQYNEQFF
J gene: TRBJ1-2; V gene: TRBV20-1; D gene: TRBD1; CDR3 protein: CSASLTGVNYGYTF
J gene: TRBJ1-3; V gene: TRBV15; D gene: TRBD1; CDR3 protein: CATSRDRQGIFSGNTIYF
J gene: TRBJ1-6; V gene: TRBV28; D gene: NA; CDR3 protein: CASSFSEGWNSPLHF
J gene: TRBJ2-6; V gene: TRBV3-1/TRBV3-2; D gene: TRBD1; CDR3 protein: CASRAGGGLSGANVLTF
J gene: TRBJ2-7; V gene: TRBV2; D gene: NA; CDR3 protein: CASSPLVYSYEQYF
J gene: TRBJ2-1; V gene: TRBV25-1; D gene: TRBD2; CDR3 protein: CASSELRTSGAQFF
J gene: TRBJ2-3; V gene: TRBV7-8; D gene: TRBD1; CDR3 protein: CASSFRDRGSGTDTQYF
J gene: TRBJ1-2; V gene: TRBV5-1; D gene: TRBD1; CDR3 protein: CASSPGQANYGYTF
J gene: TRBJ1-5; V gene: TRBV15; D gene: TRBD1; CDR3 protein: CATSRDRTGRGNQPQHF
J gene: TRBJ2-5; V gene: TRBV7-9; D gene: TRBD2; CDR3 protein: CASSLGRRENEETQYF
J gene: TRBJ2-3; V gene: TRBV7-9; D gene: NA; CDR3 protein: CASSLGYGGDTQYF
J gene: TRBJ2-7; V gene: TRBV6-5; D gene: NA; CDR3 protein: CASRPGATYEQYF
J gene: TRBJ2-1; V gene: TRBV7-8; D gene: TRBD1; CDR3 protein: CASSSRGLGNEQFF
J gene: TRBJ1-2; V gene: TRBV10-3; D gene: TRBD1; CDR3 protein: CAISDYRDRGDYGYTF
J gene: TRBJ2-6; V gene: TRBV7-2; D gene: NA; CDR3 protein: CASSSGATGANVLTF
J gene: TRBJ2-4; V gene: TRBV19; D gene: NA; CDR3 protein: CASSINGIGNIQYF
J gene: TRBJ2-5; V gene: TRBV3-1/TRBV3-2; D gene: NA; CDR3 protein: CASSHEGGETQYF
J gene: TRBJ2-4; V gene: TRBV2; D gene: NA; CDR3 protein: CASSNGPYQYF
J gene: TRBJ2-5; V gene: TRBV19; D gene: NA; CDR3 protein: CASTMRVGETQYF
J gene: TRBJ1-4; V gene: TRBV11-2; D gene: NA; CDR3 protein: CASSLGQGFGLNEKLFF
J gene: TRBJ2-5; V gene: TRBV12-3/TRBV12-4; D gene: NA; CDR3 protein: CASSLDFQETQYF
J gene: TRBJ1-1; V gene: TRBV6-5; D gene: TRBD1; CDR3 protein: CASRLGQARAFF
J gene: TRBJ1-1; V gene: TRBV7-2; D gene: NA; CDR3 protein: CASSSSRGDTEAFF
J gene: TRBJ2-1; V gene: TRBV28; D gene: TRBD1; CDR3 protein: CASSLPLTGLSSYNEQFF
J gene: TRBJ2-5; V gene: TRBV28; D gene: TRBD2; CDR3 protein: CASSSYRGGGETQYF